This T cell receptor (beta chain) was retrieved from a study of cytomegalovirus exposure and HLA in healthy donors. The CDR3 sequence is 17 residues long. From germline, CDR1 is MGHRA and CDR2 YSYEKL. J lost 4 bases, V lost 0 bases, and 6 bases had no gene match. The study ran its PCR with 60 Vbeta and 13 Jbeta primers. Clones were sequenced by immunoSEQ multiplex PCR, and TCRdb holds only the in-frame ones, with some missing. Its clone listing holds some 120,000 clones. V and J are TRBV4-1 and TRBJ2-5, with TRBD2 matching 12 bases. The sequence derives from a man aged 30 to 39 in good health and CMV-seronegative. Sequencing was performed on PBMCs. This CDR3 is CASSQEPSGRAGETQYF. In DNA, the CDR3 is TGCGCCAGCAGCCAAGAGCCTAGCGGGAGGGCCGGAGAGACCCAGTACTTC.